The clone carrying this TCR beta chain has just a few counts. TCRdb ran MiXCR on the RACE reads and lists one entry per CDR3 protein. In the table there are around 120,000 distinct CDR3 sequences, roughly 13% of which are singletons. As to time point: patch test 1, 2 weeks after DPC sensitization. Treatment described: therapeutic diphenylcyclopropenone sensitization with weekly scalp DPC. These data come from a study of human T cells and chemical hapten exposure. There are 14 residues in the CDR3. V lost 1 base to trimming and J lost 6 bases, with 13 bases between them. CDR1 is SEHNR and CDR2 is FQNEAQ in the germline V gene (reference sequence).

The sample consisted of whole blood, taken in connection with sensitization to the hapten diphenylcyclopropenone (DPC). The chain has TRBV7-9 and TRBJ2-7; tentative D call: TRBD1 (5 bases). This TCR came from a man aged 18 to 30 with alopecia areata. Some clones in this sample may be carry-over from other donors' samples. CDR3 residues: CASSLVTGPSEQYF. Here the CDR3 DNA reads TGTGCCAGCAGCTTAGTTACAGGCCCGTCCGAGCAGTACTTC.